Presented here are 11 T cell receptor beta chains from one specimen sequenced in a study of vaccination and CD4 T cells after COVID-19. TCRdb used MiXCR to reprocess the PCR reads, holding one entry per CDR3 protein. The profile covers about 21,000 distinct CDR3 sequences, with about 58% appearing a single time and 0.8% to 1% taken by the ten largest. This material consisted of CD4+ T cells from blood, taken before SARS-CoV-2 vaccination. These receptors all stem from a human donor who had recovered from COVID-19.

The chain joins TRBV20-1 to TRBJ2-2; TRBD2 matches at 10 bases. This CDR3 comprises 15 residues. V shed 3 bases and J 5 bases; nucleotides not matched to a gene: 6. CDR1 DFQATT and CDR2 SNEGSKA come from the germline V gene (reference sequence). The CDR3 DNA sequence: TGCAGTGCTAGTCCAGCGGGAGGGCCGACCGGGGAGCTGTTTTTT. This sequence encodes CSASPAGGPTGELFF.

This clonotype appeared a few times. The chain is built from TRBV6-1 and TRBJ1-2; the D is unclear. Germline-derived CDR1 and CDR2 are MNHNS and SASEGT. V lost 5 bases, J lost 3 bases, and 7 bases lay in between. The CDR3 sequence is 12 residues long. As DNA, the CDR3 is TGTGCCAGCAGTAACCGGGACTATGGCTACACCTTC. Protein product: CASSNRDYGYTF.

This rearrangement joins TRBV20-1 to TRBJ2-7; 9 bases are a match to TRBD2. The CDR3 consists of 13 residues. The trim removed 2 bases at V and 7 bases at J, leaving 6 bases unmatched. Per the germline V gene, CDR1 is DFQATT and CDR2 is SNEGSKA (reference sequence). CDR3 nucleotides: TGCAGTGCTAGAATAGCGGGAGTACGGGAGCAGTACTTC. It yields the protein CSARIAGVREQYF.

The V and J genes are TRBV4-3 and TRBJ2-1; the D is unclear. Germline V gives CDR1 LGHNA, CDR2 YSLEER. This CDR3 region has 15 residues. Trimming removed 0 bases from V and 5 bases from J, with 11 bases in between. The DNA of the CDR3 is TGCGCCAGCAGCCAAGATCCTTTGCTAGACAATGAGCAGTTCTTC. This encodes CASSQDPLLDNEQFF.

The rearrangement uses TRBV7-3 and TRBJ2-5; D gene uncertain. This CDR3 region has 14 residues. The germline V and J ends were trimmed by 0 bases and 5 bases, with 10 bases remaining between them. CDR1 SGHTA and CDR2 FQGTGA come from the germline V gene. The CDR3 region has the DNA TGTGCCAGCAGCTTAACGGGTACAAGGGAGACCCAGTACTTC. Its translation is CASSLTGTRETQYF.

This chain's CDR3 is CASSLANSYEQYF. CDR3 DNA: TGTGCCAGCAGCTTGGCCAACTCCTACGAGCAGTACTTC. The V gene is TRBV5-4, the J gene TRBJ2-7; D not certain. V lost 0 bases and J 0 bases, leaving 4 bases between the germline ends. The germline CDR1 and CDR2 sequences are SGHNT and YYREEE (reference sequence). CDR3 size: 13 residues.

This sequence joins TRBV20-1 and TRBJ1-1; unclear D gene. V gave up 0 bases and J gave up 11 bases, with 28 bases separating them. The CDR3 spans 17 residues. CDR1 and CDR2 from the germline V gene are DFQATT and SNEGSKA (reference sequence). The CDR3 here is CSARDLTMGKRSTGAFF. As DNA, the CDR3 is TGCAGTGCTAGAGATCTTACTATGGGAAAAAGGAGTACGGGGGCTTTCTTT.

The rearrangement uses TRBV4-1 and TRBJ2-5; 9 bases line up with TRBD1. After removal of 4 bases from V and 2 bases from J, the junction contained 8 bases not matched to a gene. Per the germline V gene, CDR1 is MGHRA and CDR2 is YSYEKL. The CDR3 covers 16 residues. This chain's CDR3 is CASSPSLGQGQETQYF. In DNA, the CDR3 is TGCGCCAGCAGCCCCAGCTTGGGACAGGGACAAGAGACCCAGTACTTC.

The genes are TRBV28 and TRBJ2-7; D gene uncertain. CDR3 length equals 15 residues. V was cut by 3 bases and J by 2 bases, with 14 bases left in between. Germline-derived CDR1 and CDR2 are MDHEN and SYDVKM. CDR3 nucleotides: TGTGCCAGCAGTTTGATCCGGGCACCCACCTACGAGCAGTACTTC. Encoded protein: CASSLIRAPTYEQYF. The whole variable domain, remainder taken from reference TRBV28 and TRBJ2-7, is DVKVTQSSRYLVKRTGEKVFLECVQDMDHENMFWYRQDPGLGLRLIYFSYDVKMKEKGDIPEGYSVSREKKERFSLILESASTNQTSMYLCASSLIRAPTYEQYFGPGTRLTVT.

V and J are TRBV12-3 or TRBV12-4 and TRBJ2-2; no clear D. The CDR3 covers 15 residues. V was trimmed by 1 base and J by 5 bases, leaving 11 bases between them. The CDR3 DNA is TGTGCCAGCAGTTTAGATCGGCAGTCGACCGGGGAGCTGTTTTTT. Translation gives CASSLDRQSTGELFF.

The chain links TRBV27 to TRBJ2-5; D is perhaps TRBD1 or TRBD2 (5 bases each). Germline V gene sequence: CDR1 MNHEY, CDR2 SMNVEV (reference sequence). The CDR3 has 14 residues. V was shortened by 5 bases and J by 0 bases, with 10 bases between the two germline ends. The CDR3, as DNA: TGTGCCAGCAGTAGCCGGGACCACCAAGAGACCCAGTACTTC. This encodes CASSSRDHQETQYF.